Below, 18 T cell receptor beta chains from the same sample are listed, as sequenced in a study of cytotoxic CD8 clonotypes in ibrutinib-treated CLL. The protocol was immunoSEQ multiplex PCR, while the TCRdb copy is restricted to in-frame clones and leaves out a portion. The sample yields about 120,000 clones, 80% to 90% seen once. Specimen: PBMCs, collected after 24 months of ibrutinib treatment. The source of these receptors is a human donor with chronic lymphocytic leukemia.

The J gene is TRBJ2-2, the V gene TRBV19; D tentatively reads TRBD1 or TRBD2 (5 bases each). The V and J ends lost 7 bases and 5 bases respectively, with 23 bases between them. The CDR3 length is 17 residues. Per the germline V gene, CDR1 is LNHDA and CDR2 is SQIVND (reference sequence). DNA for the CDR3: TGTGCCAGTACCCGACTTACAGGATCAAGGAGGACCGGGGAGCTGTTTTTT. This translates into CASTRLTGSRRTGELFF.

The chain employs TRBV7-2 and TRBJ2-2; weak D call: TRBD1 (5 bases). From germline, CDR1 is SGHTA and CDR2 FQGNSA. V lost 5 bases, J lost 3 bases, and 10 bases lay in between. The CDR3 consists of 14 residues. This chain's CDR3 is CASSAYRYTGELFF. CDR3 nucleotide sequence: TGTGCCAGCAGCGCCTACAGGTACACCGGGGAGCTGTTTTTT.

The CDR3 here is CASSSRPSGGVGKETQYF. Here the CDR3 DNA reads TGTGCCAGCAGCTCGAGGCCTAGCGGGGGGGTTGGTAAAGAGACCCAGTACTTC. The V call is TRBV7-8, the J call TRBJ2-5; 12 bases are shared with TRBD2. The ends lost 4 bases at V and 3 bases at J; junction bases unmatched: 12. Germline CDR1 reads SGHVS; CDR2 reads FQNEAQ. This CDR3 contains 18 residues.

This clone turned up a few times. The rearrangement joins TRBV4-1 to TRBJ1-2, with TRBD1 identical over 7 bases. Trimming cost V 0 bases and J 0 bases; bases outside gene matches: 10. The CDR3 spans 18 residues. Germline CDR1 MGHRA, CDR2 YSYEKL. In nucleotides, the CDR3 is TGCGCCAGCAGCCAAGATCTTTTAGGGGACAGAGCTAACTATGGCTACACCTTC. Amino acid sequence: CASSQDLLGDRANYGYTF.

A few counts support this clone. The gene calls are TRBV28 and TRBJ1-2; TRBD1 aligns across 9 bases. V was clipped by 7 bases and J by 9 bases; unmatched bases: 3. The CDR3 has 11 residues. CDR1 and CDR2 (germline): MDHEN, SYDVKM. CDR3 region: CASTQGASYTF. CDR3 DNA sequence: TGTGCCAGCACACAGGGGGCAAGCTACACCTTC.

The chain uses TRBV19 and TRBJ2-3; weak D call: TRBD1 (6 bases). Trimming left V 4 bases short and J 2 bases short, with 13 bases between. The CDR3 is 15 amino acids. Germline CDR1 is LNHDA and CDR2 is SQIVND (reference sequence). CDR3 DNA sequence: TGTGCCAGTAGTAGTACAGGGTTGGCCACAGATACGCAGTATTTT. This translates into CASSSTGLATDTQYF.

The chain employs TRBV13 and TRBJ2-1; 7 nucleotides align to TRBD2. The length of the CDR3 is 19 residues. The germline V gene encodes CDR1 PRHDT and CDR2 FYEKMQ (reference sequence). Trimming at V came to 0 bases and at J to 4 bases, leaving 15 bases not matched to a gene. CDR3 region: CASSLGSSGTRRIYNEQFF. CDR3 coding DNA: TGTGCCAGCAGCTTAGGTTCTAGCGGAACGCGTAGGATTTACAATGAGCAGTTCTTC.

The gene calls are TRBV7-2 and TRBJ1-5; 7 bases align to TRBD1. With 4 bases clipped from V and 4 bases from J, the junction kept 7 bases outside the gene matches. CDR1 and CDR2 (germline): SGHTA, FQGNSA. CDR3 length: 15 amino acids. CDR3 amino acids: CASSSGQAWNQPQHF. The CDR3 nucleotides read TGTGCCAGCAGCTCCGGACAGGCCTGGAATCAGCCCCAGCATTTT.

This chain uses TRBV4-2 with TRBJ2-1; D is possibly TRBD1 (6 bases). V was clipped by 0 bases and J by 6 bases, with 12 bases between them. The CDR3 is 15 amino acids. Germline-derived CDR1 and CDR2 are LGHNA and YNFKEQ. The CDR3 spells CASSQDWGPGNEQFF. The CDR3 coding sequence is TGTGCCAGCAGCCAAGATTGGGGGCCGGGCAATGAGCAGTTCTTC.

This clone was observed a handful of times. V usage is TRBV7-2 and J usage is TRBJ1-2, with a weak D call TRBD1 (5 bases). V shed 8 bases and J shed 4 bases, with 8 bases lying between them. Germline values: CDR1 SGHTA, CDR2 FQGNSA. There are 11 residues in the CDR3. This CDR3 reads CASGGTYGYTF. As DNA, the CDR3 is TGTGCCAGCGGGGGAACCTATGGCTACACCTTC.

The chain couples TRBV19 to TRBJ1-2; TRBD1 agrees at 8 bases. CDR1 and CDR2 (germline): LNHDA, SQIVND (reference sequence). The CDR3 runs 15 residues. The V segment lost 4 bases and the J segment 2 bases; nucleotides outside the gene matches: 6. The CDR3 nucleotides are TGTGCCAGTAGTAGACAGGGGACCGTAAACTATGGCTACACCTTC. Translating gives CASSRQGTVNYGYTF.

The gene calls are TRBV15 and TRBJ2-3, with D unclear. V was cut by 0 bases and J by 6 bases, with 13 bases left in between. The CDR3 sequence is 15 residues long. Germline V lookup: CDR1 LNHNV, CDR2 YYDKDF (reference sequence). The CDR3 protein is CATSRDLPPGDTQYF. The CDR3 nucleotides read TGTGCCACCAGCAGAGATTTACCTCCTGGGGATACGCAGTATTTT.

V and J are TRBV5-1 and TRBJ1-1; D possibly corresponds to TRBD1 (5 bases). The CDR3 totals 17 residues. The germline V gene encodes CDR1 SGHRS and CDR2 YFSETQ. The V end lost 0 bases, the J end lost 2 bases, and 17 bases lay between the germline ends. This chain's CDR3 is CASSLVSGGSLNTEAFF. CDR3 DNA sequence: TGCGCCAGCAGCTTGGTTTCGGGGGGGTCCCTAAACACTGAAGCTTTCTTT.

The gene calls are TRBV10-3 and TRBJ1-1; tentative D call: TRBD1 (6 bases). Germline V gives CDR1 ENHRY, CDR2 SYGVKD. CDR3 length: 14 residues. Trimming pared 2 bases from V and 1 base from J, leaving 8 bases between. The CDR3 region is CAISETGQNTEAFF. CDR3 nucleotide sequence: TGTGCCATCAGTGAGACGGGACAGAACACTGAAGCTTTCTTT.

V is TRBV5-6 and J is TRBJ2-1; a weak D match, TRBD2 (5 bases). The CDR3 spans 15 residues. V was clipped by 3 bases and J by 4 bases, with 14 bases between them. Germline V gives CDR1 SGHDT, CDR2 YYEEEE. This CDR3 is CASSSTGILYNEQFF. The CDR3 DNA is TGTGCCAGCAGCTCCACCGGGATTTTGTACAATGAGCAGTTCTTC.

This clone appeared once. The genes are TRBV28 and TRBJ1-4, with 8 bases matching TRBD1. Trimming removed 5 bases from V and 6 bases from J; junction bases left unmatched: 8. CDR1 and CDR2 from the germline V gene are MDHEN and SYDVKM. This CDR3 region has 15 residues. This chain's CDR3 is CASSTGQGRDEKLFF. DNA for the CDR3: TGTGCCAGCAGTACCGGACAGGGTAGGGATGAAAAACTGTTTTTT.

J is TRBJ1-2 and V is TRBV5-8; 10 bases match TRBD1. This CDR3 region has 18 residues. Germline V gene sequence: CDR1 SGHTS, CDR2 YDEGEE. V dropped 7 bases and J dropped 3; count of bases not matched to a gene: 18. In DNA, the CDR3 is TGTGCCAGCGGCTCACCAAAACTCCGACAGGGGGCATACTATGGCTACACCTTC. Protein sequence: CASGSPKLRQGAYYGYTF.

The CDR3 nucleotides are TGTGCCAGCAGTTACTCGGCAGCGGGGGCGGCCTACGAGCAGTACTTC. The encoded protein is CASSYSAAGAAYEQYF. V is TRBV6-5 and J is TRBJ2-7; 8 bases map to TRBD2. The length of the CDR3 is 16 residues. Trimming at V came to 0 bases and at J to 2 bases, leaving 6 bases not matched to a gene. Per the germline V gene, CDR1 is MNHEY and CDR2 is SVGAGI.